This TCR beta chain emerged from a study of graft-versus-host responses after intestinal transplantation. Study-level information: Transplants given to recipients were multivisceral, liver-intestinal, or isolated intestinal. Induction using anti-thymocyte globulin, followed by tacrolimus and steroids for 2 to 4 years, was given to all recipients.

A few counts support this clone. Its cognate antigen is unknown. This table comes from immunoSEQ multiplex PCR, and its TCRdb copy is limited to in-frame clones, with some not included. This table holds about 36,000 clones, approximately 94% found once. This sequence originates from a human donor who was the organ donor for an intestinal transplant. Sequencing was performed on unstimulated CD4+ T cells sorted from spleen or lymph node cells, taken before transplant.

The CDR3 loop is CASSLGQGDGYTF. CDR3 coding DNA: TGCGCCAGCAGCTTGGGGCAGGGGGATGGCTACACCTTC. The J gene is TRBJ1-2, the V gene TRBV5-1; 7 bases are a match to TRBD1. The V gene's germline CDR1 is SGHRS and CDR2 YFSETQ. The length of the CDR3 is 13 residues. The V gene end was trimmed by 0 bases and the J gene end by 6 bases; junction bases not matched to a gene: 2.